The 22 T cell receptor beta chains in this list originate from one sample, sequenced in a study of blood T cell repertoires in COVID-19. Method: immunoSEQ multiplex PCR; TCRdb's copy keeps in-frame clones and lacks some. The sample includes fewer than 350,000 clones, approximately 91% of them seen just once. Sample: PBMCs or T cells enriched from blood (not recorded which). These TCRs come from a woman in her 40s with acute COVID-19.

This rearrangement joins TRBV2 to TRBJ1-3; D unresolved. Per the germline V gene, CDR1 is SNHLY and CDR2 is FYNNEI. V lost 7 bases and J 0 bases, leaving 16 bases between the germline ends. The length of the CDR3 is 16 residues. The CDR3 DNA reads TGTGCCAGCACCGAAAGTGGCAGGAACTCTGGAAACACCATATATTTT. This gives the protein CASTESGRNSGNTIYF.

The chain recombines TRBV4-1 with TRBJ2-1, with D possibly TRBD1 on 6 matching bases. The CDR3 is made up of 16 amino acids. V was cut by 0 bases and J by 4 bases, with 13 bases left in between. Germline loops: CDR1 MGHRA, CDR2 YSYEKL. This CDR3 is CASSQEGTRPYNEQFF. DNA for the CDR3: TGCGCCAGCAGCCAAGAAGGGACAAGGCCTTACAATGAGCAGTTCTTC.

The CDR3 region has the DNA TGCGCCAGCAGCCCGAGGGGACAGGGGGTAGGAGGGCCAACTAATGAAAAACTGTTTTTT. Translated: CASSPRGQGVGGPTNEKLFF. The chain has TRBV5-1 and TRBJ1-4, with TRBD1 matching 11 bases. The CDR3 is 20 residues long. CDR1 is SGHRS and CDR2 is YFSETQ in the germline V gene. Trimming took 4 bases from V and 0 from J; bases not matched to a gene: 14.

This clone was detected a few times. The chain is built from TRBV5-1 and TRBJ1-4; D is unclear. Trimming removed 1 base from V and 5 bases from J, with 9 bases in between. There are 14 residues in the CDR3. The germline V gene has CDR1 SGHRS and CDR2 YFSETQ. The CDR3 loop is CASSLRAGNEKLFF. DNA of the CDR3: TGCGCCAGCAGCTTGAGGGCGGGCAATGAAAAACTGTTTTTT.

The chain recombines TRBV7-9 with TRBJ2-7; possibly TRBD2 for D (6 bases). There are 14 residues in the CDR3. Germline V gene lookup returns CDR1 SEHNR and CDR2 FQNEAQ (reference sequence). Trimming stripped 1 base from V and 1 base from J, with 8 bases between. This chain's CDR3 is CASSLGGTSYEQYF. The CDR3 DNA follows: TGTGCCAGCAGCTTAGGCGGGACTTCCTACGAGCAGTACTTC.

V usage is TRBV6-5 and J usage is TRBJ2-7; 9 nucleotides agree with TRBD1. V trimming: 0 bases; J trimming: 4 bases; junction bases outside the gene matches: 4. Germline CDR1 MNHEY, CDR2 SVGAGI. The CDR3 has 15 amino acids. CDR3 region: CASSYSNRGPYEQYF. The CDR3 nucleotides read TGTGCCAGCAGTTACTCCAACAGGGGGCCTTACGAGCAGTACTTC.

The CDR3 loop is CASSSPGLPGEQYF. Here the CDR3 DNA reads TGTGCCAGCAGCTCACCGGGACTACCGGGGGAGCAGTACTTC. V is TRBV5-6 and J is TRBJ2-7, with TRBD2 identical over 7 bases. Germline lookup yields CDR1 SGHDT and CDR2 YYEEEE. V was pared by 3 bases and J by 7 bases, with 10 bases of the junction left unmatched. The CDR3 loop spans 14 amino acids.

The rearrangement links TRBV7-3 to TRBJ2-3; TRBD1 agrees at 9 bases. Trimming at V came to 5 bases and at J to 4 bases, leaving 4 bases not matched to a gene. CDR1 SGHTA and CDR2 FQGTGA come from the germline V gene. The CDR3 runs 14 residues. The CDR3 loop is CASSDGTGSDTQYF. DNA of the CDR3: TGTGCCAGCAGCGACGGGACAGGGTCAGATACGCAGTATTTT.

V is TRBV5-1 and J is TRBJ2-7; tentative D call: TRBD1 (6 bases). The CDR3 has 14 residues. Germline values: CDR1 SGHRS, CDR2 YFSETQ. V shed 4 bases and J shed 4 bases, with 15 bases lying between them. This CDR3 reads CASSPSRDIYEQYF. CDR3 in DNA: TGCGCCAGCAGCCCGTCCCGGGACATTTACGAGCAGTACTTC.

The chain carries TRBV30 and TRBJ2-7, with TRBD2 matching 10 bases. Germline V gives CDR1 GTSNPN, CDR2 SVGIG (reference sequence). V gave up 2 bases and J gave up 7 bases; unmatched junction bases: 11. There are 15 residues in the CDR3. The CDR3, as DNA: TGTGCCTGGAGTCTTGGGGGGCTAGCGGGAGAAGAGCAGTACTTC. Translating gives CAWSLGGLAGEEQYF.

V gene TRBV2 combines with J gene TRBJ2-7; TRBD2 matches 9 bases. CDR3 length: 16 amino acids. Trimming took 2 bases from V and 2 from J; bases not matched to a gene: 7. The germline gives CDR1 SNHLY, CDR2 FYNNEI. CDR3 sequence reads: CASSEPTSGWTYEQYF. The CDR3 DNA is TGTGCCAGCAGTGAACCGACTAGCGGTTGGACCTACGAGCAGTACTTC.

The gene calls are TRBV21-1 and TRBJ1-3; the D segment call TRBD1 is taken from the table without a DNA check. TRBV21-1 is given as a pseudogene. The CDR3 has 18 amino acids. The CDR3 sequence: CASSKERTGKLSGNTIYF. CDR3 coding DNA: TGTGCCAGCAGCAAAGAGCGGACAGGGAAACTCTCTGGAAACACCATATATTTT.

This chain's CDR3 is CASSGMGLAGGIRDTQYF. As DNA, the CDR3 is TGTGCCAGCAGCGGGATGGGTCTAGCGGGGGGGATCCGTGATACGCAGTATTTT. The chain is built from TRBV7-2 and TRBJ2-3, with TRBD2 identical over 12 bases. CDR1 is SGHTA and CDR2 is FQGNSA in the germline V gene. V was clipped by 5 bases and J by 6 bases; unmatched bases: 15. CDR3 length: 18 residues.

This clone was counted once. The V and J genes are TRBV11-3 and TRBJ2-7; D is possibly TRBD2 (6 bases). From germline, CDR1 is SGHNT and CDR2 YENEEA. CDR3 length: 14 amino acids. V was pared by 5 bases and J by 5 bases, with 16 bases between. The CDR3 loop reads CASSQEGRLDEQYF. As DNA, the CDR3 is TGTGCCAGCAGCCAGGAAGGGAGGCTTGACGAGCAGTACTTC.

This clone was seen just once. The chain carries TRBV5-5 and TRBJ2-1; 7 bases map to TRBD1. This CDR3 has 14 residues. The V segment lost 4 bases and the J segment 4 bases; nucleotides outside the gene matches: 5. Germline CDR1 and CDR2: SGHKS and YYEKEE (reference sequence). CDR3 bases: TGTGCCAGCAGCCCGGGGACAGTTTACAATGAGCAGTTCTTC. This translates into CASSPGTVYNEQFF.

The chain joins TRBV19 to TRBJ1-4; 8 bases are shared with TRBD1. The CDR3 contains 13 residues. Germline trimming cut 6 bases from V and 10 bases from J; bases unmatched to any gene: 7. Looked up from germline, CDR1 is LNHDA and CDR2 is SQIVND (reference sequence). CDR3 nucleotide sequence: TGTGCCAGTAGCGACAGGGGAATGGTAAAACTGTTTTTT. This encodes CASSDRGMVKLFF.

This clone was counted a few times. CDR3 amino acids: CASSRRGYGGYTF. CDR3 nucleotides: TGTGCCAGCAGCCGCAGGGGTTACGGGGGCTACACCTTC. The chain recombines TRBV7-9 with TRBJ1-2; D may be TRBD1 (6 bases). With 5 bases removed from V and 8 bases from J, the gap between germline ends came to 15 bases. The CDR3 contains 13 residues. CDR1 SEHNR and CDR2 FQNEAQ come from the germline V gene (reference sequence).

CDR3 region: CASSLVSYSGNTIYF. The CDR3 nucleotides read TGTGCCAGCAGCTTGGTGTCCTACTCTGGAAACACCATATATTTT. V and J are TRBV5-6 and TRBJ1-3, with D unclear. This CDR3 comprises 15 residues. The germline V and J ends were trimmed by 0 bases and 0 bases, with 7 bases remaining between them. Germline V gives CDR1 SGHDT, CDR2 YYEEEE.

The chain couples TRBV6-4 to TRBJ2-2, with 11 bases that match TRBD2. J gave up 4 bases and V 6 bases, and 7 bases lay outside the gene matches. The CDR3 extends over 16 amino acids. Looked up from germline, CDR1 is MRHNA and CDR2 is SNTAGT. The CDR3 DNA follows: TGTGCCAGCAGCCCCCGACTAGCGGGGTCCACCGGGGAGCTGTTTTTT. Its protein product is CASSPRLAGSTGELFF.

V usage is TRBV6-5 and J usage is TRBJ1-6; 9 positions match TRBD1. The CDR3 covers 16 residues. Germline assignment: CDR1 MNHEY and CDR2 SVGAGI. The ends lost 4 bases at V and 7 bases at J; junction bases unmatched: 8. The DNA of the CDR3 is TGTGCCAGCAGTTCTACCGGGACAGGGAACAATTCACCCCTCCACTTT. This translates into CASSSTGTGNNSPLHF.

The chain uses TRBV4-3 and TRBJ1-2; 7 bases map to TRBD1. The germline CDR1 and CDR2 sequences are LGHNA and YSLEER. This CDR3 comprises 15 residues. V was clipped by 0 bases and J by 6 bases; unmatched bases: 7. CDR3 sequence (DNA): TGCGCCAGCAGCCAAGAAGGGCAGGGGGTGGATGGCTACACCTTC. It encodes CASSQEGQGVDGYTF.

The V call is TRBV7-3, the J call TRBJ1-5; possible D gene TRBD1, 5 bases. V was clipped by 5 bases and J by 0 bases, with 17 bases between them. CDR1 SGHTA and CDR2 FQGTGA come from the germline V gene. The CDR3 is made up of 17 amino acids. DNA for the CDR3: TGTGCCAGCAGCCCCGGCCGAAGGGGCATTAGCAATCAGCCCCAGCATTTT. Translated, it gives CASSPGRRGISNQPQHF.